This TCR beta chain was identified in a study of glioma-infiltrating T cells. Study-wide results and caveats: Gliomas, especially low-grade, showed above-expected tissue-blood divergence; non-neoplastic patients showed below. Very few CDR3 sequences were shared between tissue and blood.

This clonotype was found many times. What it binds is not known. V gave up 2 bases and J gave up 6 bases, with 11 bases separating them. Germline V lookup: CDR1 MNHEY, CDR2 SVGAGI. This CDR3 has 14 residues. Amplification of TCR alpha and beta CDR3 regions from RNA used iRepertoire nested multiplex PCR. Tissue mRNA or PBMC total RNA, about 90-450 ng, went into one-step reverse transcription and amplification. Each CDR3 protein is one row after TCRdb ran MiXCR on the multiplex PCR reads. The sample contains over 100,000 distinct CDR3 sequences, around a quarter of which appear only once. V gene TRBV6-5 combines with J gene TRBJ2-1; maybe TRBD1 (5 bases). Sequencing was carried out using glioma tissue, nonneoplastic brain tissue, or PBMCs (not recorded which). This TCR was sampled from a human donor with low-grade glioma or glioblastoma, undergoing nonglioma brain surgery, or in good health (not recorded which). CDR3 residues: CASSYRGLRNEQFF. In DNA, the CDR3 is TGTGCCAGCAGTTACAGGGGCCTCCGCAATGAGCAGTTCTTC.